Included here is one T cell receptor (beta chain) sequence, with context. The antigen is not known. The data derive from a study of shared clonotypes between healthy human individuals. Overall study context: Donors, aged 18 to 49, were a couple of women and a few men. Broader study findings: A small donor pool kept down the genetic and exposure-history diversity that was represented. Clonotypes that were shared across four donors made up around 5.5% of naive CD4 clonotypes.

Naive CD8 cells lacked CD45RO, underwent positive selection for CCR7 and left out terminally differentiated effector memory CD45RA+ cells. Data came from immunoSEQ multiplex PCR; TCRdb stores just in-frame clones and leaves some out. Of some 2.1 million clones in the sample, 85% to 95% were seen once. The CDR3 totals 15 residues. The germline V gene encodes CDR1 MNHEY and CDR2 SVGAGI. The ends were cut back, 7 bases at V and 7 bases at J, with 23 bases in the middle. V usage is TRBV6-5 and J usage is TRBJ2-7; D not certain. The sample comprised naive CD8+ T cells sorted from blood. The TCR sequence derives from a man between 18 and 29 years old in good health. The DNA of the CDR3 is TGTGCCAGCACCTTCTACAGAGTCGCACAAGGGGAGCAGTACTTC. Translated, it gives CASTFYRVAQGEQYF.